A single T cell receptor beta chain is shown here with its context. The V end was cut by 4 bases, the J end by 2 bases, with 15 bases between. The CDR3 consists of 15 residues. Germline values: CDR1 SEHNR, CDR2 FQNEAQ (reference sequence). Profiling relied on immunoSEQ multiplex PCR, and the TCRdb table lists in-frame clones only, not all of them. The table lists about 39,000 clones, about 89% of them singletons. The sample belongs to a study of T cell changes during pregnancy in multiple sclerosis. This TCR was recovered from a female donor in good health, enrolled as a control in a pregnancy study. The specimen was CD4+ T cells from peripheral blood mononuclear cells, collected in the third trimester of pregnancy. The rearrangement joins TRBV7-9 to TRBJ2-7; the D gene is possibly TRBD1 (6 bases). The CDR3 sequence is CASSSPRTATYEQYF. The DNA of the CDR3 is TGTGCCAGCAGCTCGCCCCGGACAGCAACCTACGAGCAGTACTTC.